This T cell receptor (beta chain) stems from a study of CD4+ T cells in melanoma. Study-level results: A reported correlation linked neoantigen-specific CD4+ T cells to CD8+, macrophage and B cell function. Reportedly, melanoma neoantigen-specific CD4+ T cells showed varied differentiation states.

Generated by immunoSEQ multiplex PCR, the TCRdb table keeps only in-frame clones and is missing some. The sample shows about 120,000 clones, around 93% of them seen only once. This CDR3 spans 14 amino acids. Note on this clone: Its antigen is currently unknown.

The clonotype comes from a human donor with melanoma. Sequencing was performed on peripheral blood. The chain uses TRBV21-1 and TRBJ2-6; no DNA check was done on the table's D call, TRBD1. TRBV21-1 is flagged as a pseudogene. The CDR3 loop reads CAGTASSGANVLTF. The CDR3 DNA is TGTGCCGGGACAGCGAGCTCTGGGGCCAACGTCCTGACTTTC.